A single sample gave rise to the 21 T cell receptor beta chains below, sequenced in a study of CD8 T cells in ankylosing spondylitis. MiXCR, applied by TCRdb to the 5' RACE reads, yields one record per CDR3 protein. The table shows around 130,000 distinct CDR3 sequences, with 9.3% occurring only once. The specimen was blood, either unsorted or a sorted T cell fraction (not recorded which). These receptors were collected from a male donor with ankylosing spondylitis or in good health (not recorded which).

V and J are TRBV5-1 and TRBJ1-2; TRBD1 matches at 11 bases. This CDR3 is 16 amino acids long. CDR1 SGHRS and CDR2 YFSETQ come from the germline V gene. Losses at the gene ends were 6 bases for V and 3 bases for J; bases not matched to a gene: 10. The CDR3 loop is CASTVDRGQEDYGYTF. The CDR3 DNA follows: TGCGCCAGCACCGTGGACAGGGGGCAGGAGGACTATGGCTACACCTTC. Complete variable domain (other parts from reference TRBV5-1 and TRBJ1-2): KAGVTQTPRYLIKTRGQQVTLSCSPISGHRSVSWYQQTPGQGLQFLFEYFSETQRNKGNFPGRFSGRQFSNSRSEMNVSTLELGDSALYLCASTVDRGQEDYGYTFGSGTRLTVV.

This clonotype was seen repeatedly, ten times or more. V and J are TRBV6-1 and TRBJ1-2; tentatively, D is TRBD1 (6 bases). Germline CDR1 and CDR2: MNHNS and SASEGT. This CDR3 comprises 14 residues. V dropped 2 bases and J dropped 6 bases, with 13 bases sitting between them. CDR3 DNA sequence: TGTGCCAGCAGTGAAAACACAGGGTGGGATGGCTACACCTTC. It specifies CASSENTGWDGYTF.

This clonotype was observed at least ten times. V usage is TRBV5-1 and J usage is TRBJ2-1; D not resolved. The germline V gene has CDR1 SGHRS and CDR2 YFSETQ. The germline V and J ends were trimmed by 3 bases and 2 bases, with 9 bases remaining between them. CDR3 length: 14 residues. Here the CDR3 DNA reads TGCGCCAGCAGCTGGGCCGAGACCTACAATGAGCAGTTCTTC. Protein product: CASSWAETYNEQFF.

In the case of this clonotype: An end of the junction does not agree with germline; a read error may underlie this. The gene calls are TRBV20-1 and TRBJ2-1; 11 bases fit TRBD2. Germline CDR1 and CDR2: DFQATT and SNEGSKA (reference sequence). This CDR3 has 16 amino acids. This CDR3 is CCARDYSGRVYNEQFF. The CDR3 bases are TGCTGTGCTAGAGACTATAGCGGGAGGGTATACAATGAGCAGTTCTTC.

The chain has TRBV7-2 and TRBJ2-7; D call uncertain. Trimming removed 1 base at V and 6 bases at J, with 10 bases between. CDR3 length: 13 amino acids. The germline gives CDR1 SGHTA, CDR2 FQGNSA. CDR3 sequence (DNA): TGTGCCAGCAGCTTAGATAGGGTCTCCGAGCAGTACTTC. Translating it yields CASSLDRVSEQYF.

This clonotype was observed many times. CDR3 protein: CASSLEGASNQPQHF. Written as DNA, the CDR3 is TGCGCCAGCAGCTTGGAGGGGGCAAGCAATCAGCCCCAGCATTTT. The chain carries TRBV5-1 and TRBJ1-5; 7 bases map to TRBD1. The CDR3 contains 15 residues. V lost 0 bases, J lost 1 base, and 1 base stayed unmatched. Germline V gene lookup returns CDR1 SGHRS and CDR2 YFSETQ.

This clonotype was seen repeatedly, ten times or more. The chain has TRBV10-3 and TRBJ1-1, with 7 positions matching TRBD1. V gave up 5 bases and J gave up 3 bases; unmatched junction bases: 6. The CDR3 consists of 14 residues. Germline lookup yields CDR1 ENHRY and CDR2 SYGVKD. CDR3 bases: TGTGCCATCAGTAAGAACAGGGGCGACACTGAAGCTTTCTTT. Translating it yields CAISKNRGDTEAFF.

The V gene is TRBV28, the J gene TRBJ2-1; the D call may be TRBD1 or TRBD2 (5 bases each). The V and J ends lost 3 bases and 9 bases respectively, with 15 bases between them. The V gene's germline CDR1 is MDHEN and CDR2 SYDVKM. The CDR3 is 14 residues long. DNA for the CDR3: TGTGCCAGCAGTTTGGGGACCTCCTGGAGTGAGCAGTTCTTC. Its translation is CASSLGTSWSEQFF. Complete variable domain (other parts from reference TRBV28 and TRBJ2-1): DVKVTQSSRYLVKRTGEKVFLECVQDMDHENMFWYRQDPGLGLRLIYFSYDVKMKEKGDIPEGYSVSREKKERFSLILESASTNQTSMYLCASSLGTSWSEQFFGPGTRLTVL.

This clonotype has only a few counts. The chain links TRBV20-1 to TRBJ2-7; TRBD1 might be the D (5 bases). Germline V gene data show CDR1 as DFQATT and CDR2 as SNEGSKA (reference sequence). Deletions cut 4 bases from V and 5 bases from J, with 9 bases between. The CDR3 is 11 amino acids. As DNA, the CDR3 is TGCAGTGCTATTACAGGACACGAGCAGTACTTC. Translated, it gives CSAITGHEQYF.

This clonotype was picked up many times. This chain uses TRBV5-6 with TRBJ2-7; D might be TRBD1 or TRBD2, each matching 5 bases. V lost 4 bases to trimming and J lost 0 bases, with 14 bases between them. This CDR3 has 15 amino acids. The germline V gene encodes CDR1 SGHDT and CDR2 YYEEEE. CDR3: CASSGTGTDSYEQYF. The CDR3 DNA reads as TGTGCCAGCAGCGGAACCGGGACGGACTCCTACGAGCAGTACTTC.

V gene TRBV27 combines with J gene TRBJ2-5; D is possibly TRBD1 (5 bases). The CDR3 covers 15 residues. The germline V gene encodes CDR1 MNHEY and CDR2 SMNVEV (reference sequence). V was pared by 5 bases and J by 0 bases, with 13 bases between. The CDR3 reads CASSPGLGHQETQYF. Written as DNA, the CDR3 is TGTGCCAGCAGTCCCGGGTTGGGGCACCAAGAGACCCAGTACTTC.

This clonotype was seen at least ten times. CDR3: CASSQVGQGANYGYTF. The DNA of the CDR3 is TGCGCCAGCAGCCAAGTGGGTCAGGGAGCGAACTATGGCTACACCTTC. The rearrangement joins TRBV4-3 to TRBJ1-2, with D possibly matching TRBD1 (5 bases). The ends were cut back, 1 base at V and 2 bases at J, with 14 bases in the middle. CDR1 is LGHNA, CDR2 YSLEER, per germline. This CDR3 spans 16 amino acids.

This chain connects TRBV7-9 to TRBJ2-7; 7 nucleotides align to TRBD1. Germline V gene data show CDR1 as SEHNR and CDR2 as FQNEAQ (reference sequence). This CDR3 has 15 amino acids. The trim removed 5 bases at V and 1 base at J, leaving 8 bases unmatched. Here the CDR3 DNA reads TGTGCCAGCAGCCCAATCGGACAGGCTTCCTACGAGCAGTACTTC. Amino acids: CASSPIGQASYEQYF. Based on the CDR3 plus reference TRBV7-9 and TRBJ2-7, the full variable domain is DTGVSQNPRHKITKRGQNVTFRCDPISEHNRLYWYRQTLGQGPEFLTYFQNEAQLEKSRLLSDRFSAERPKGSFSTLEIQRTEQGDSAMYLCASSPIGQASYEQYFGPGTRLTVT.

This clonotype occurred a few times. The genes are TRBV20-1 and TRBJ2-7, with 8 bases that match TRBD2. J gave up 0 bases and V 6 bases, and 16 bases lay outside the gene matches. The V gene's germline CDR1 is DFQATT and CDR2 SNEGSKA (reference sequence). There are 17 residues in the CDR3. The chain's CDR3 is CSAPAQGAGDGSYEQYF. The DNA of the CDR3 is TGCAGTGCCCCGGCGCAGGGAGCGGGAGATGGCTCCTACGAGCAGTACTTC.

This clonotype was counted only a few times. The chain uses TRBV7-3 and TRBJ2-6; 9 bases map to TRBD2. Germline values: CDR1 SGHTA, CDR2 FQGTGA. CDR3 length equals 18 residues. V gave up 1 base and J gave up 3 bases; unmatched junction bases: 7. The CDR3 sequence is CASSLRFSGSNGANVLTF. CDR3 sequence (DNA): TGTGCCAGCAGCTTAAGGTTTAGCGGGAGTAATGGGGCCAACGTCCTGACTTTC.

This clonotype appeared many times. V is TRBV15 and J is TRBJ2-1, with TRBD2 matching 13 bases. The CDR3 totals 15 residues. V was pared by 5 bases and J by 8 bases, with 6 bases of the junction left unmatched. The germline V gene encodes CDR1 LNHNV and CDR2 YYDKDF (reference sequence). The CDR3 DNA follows: TGTGCCACCAGCTCGGGACTAGCGGGGAGGGATGAGCAGTTCTTC. Translated: CATSSGLAGRDEQFF.

This clonotype came up many times. CDR3 in amino acids: CSVVEVREQYF. The CDR3 DNA sequence: TGCAGCGTTGTTGAGGTCCGGGAGCAGTACTTC. The chain joins TRBV29-1 to TRBJ2-7; D unresolved. V lost 4 bases and J 7 bases, leaving 11 bases between the germline ends. CDR3 length: 11 amino acids. CDR1 and CDR2 (germline): SQVTM, ANQGSEA.

This clonotype was detected only a few times. The gene calls are TRBV19 and TRBJ1-5; TRBD1 agrees at 7 bases. This CDR3 region has 14 residues. The V gene end was trimmed by 7 bases and the J gene end by 7 bases; junction bases not matched to a gene: 10. Per germline, CDR1 LNHDA and CDR2 SQIVND (reference sequence). The CDR3 DNA reads as TGTGCCAGTACGGTACAGGGGCTCGGGCAGCCCCAGCATTTT. It codes for CASTVQGLGQPQHF.

This clonotype showed up many times. The genes are TRBV27 and TRBJ2-1, with 8 bases that match TRBD1. The CDR3 contains 15 residues. In germline, CDR1 is MNHEY, CDR2 SMNVEV (reference sequence). J lost 6 bases, V lost 7 bases, and 11 bases had no gene match. The CDR3 sequence is CASTPTGAYGNEQFF. The CDR3 coding sequence is TGTGCCAGCACTCCGACAGGGGCTTATGGCAATGAGCAGTTCTTC.

This clonotype was counted a few times. The J gene is TRBJ2-6, the V gene TRBV20-1; D gene uncertain. The CDR3 sequence is 14 residues long. Deletions cut 5 bases from V and 4 bases from J, with 12 bases between. Per the germline V gene, CDR1 is DFQATT and CDR2 is SNEGSKA (reference sequence). Written as DNA, the CDR3 is TGCAGTGCTCCTAGGGTGGTAGGGGCCAACGTCCTGACTTTC. Translating gives CSAPRVVGANVLTF.

This clonotype occurred many times. The genes are TRBV5-1 and TRBJ1-1; TRBD1 matches at 9 bases. Germline V CDR1 and CDR2: SGHRS, YFSETQ. This CDR3 region has 17 residues. V was pared by 4 bases and J by 4 bases, with 14 bases of the junction left unmatched. The CDR3 nucleotides are TGCGCCAGCAGCCTACAGGGGGCAGGGTTTTCGACCACTGAAGCTTTCTTT. It codes for CASSLQGAGFSTTEAFF.